This entry lists 32 T cell receptor beta chains sequenced from one sample in a study of blood T cells in healthy people across ages. With a J-beta primer mix and a sample-barcoded 5' primer, a second PCR ran roughly 6 to 11 cycles. MiXCR, applied by TCRdb to the 5' RACE reads, yields one record per CDR3 protein. Here the sample spans roughly 1.5 million distinct CDR3 sequences, about 42% being singletons. The specimen sequenced was blood. The source is a woman between 18 and 30 years old in good health.

V usage is TRBV24-1 and J usage is TRBJ2-1; D is unclear. The CDR3 is 11 residues long. Germline CDR1 and CDR2: KGHDR and SFDVKD. V was trimmed by 5 bases and J by 8 bases, leaving 6 bases between them. The CDR3 protein is CATSAGYEQFF. For the CDR3, the DNA is TGTGCCACCAGTGCAGGATATGAGCAGTTCTTC.

The rearrangement joins TRBV2 to TRBJ1-4; D is unclear. The V and J ends lost 1 base and 3 bases respectively, with 18 bases between them. The length of the CDR3 is 18 residues. CDR1 SNHLY and CDR2 FYNNEI come from the germline V gene. As DNA, the CDR3 is TGTGCCAGCAGTGAAGAGGGAGGCTCGATTTGGTCTAATGAAAAACTGTTTTTT. Translation gives CASSEEGGSIWSNEKLFF.

This rearrangement joins TRBV20-1 to TRBJ1-1; D remains ambiguous. CDR3 size: 14 residues. Trimming took 3 bases from V and 0 from J, leaving 11 bases between them. Germline-derived CDR1 and CDR2 are DFQATT and SNEGSKA (reference sequence). CDR3 sequence (DNA): TGCAGTGCTAGGTCTCTACTCCTGAACACTGAAGCTTTCTTT. Translation gives CSARSLLLNTEAFF.

The chain is built from TRBV2 and TRBJ2-2, with 14 bases lining up with TRBD2. The V segment lost 7 bases and the J segment 0 bases; nucleotides outside the gene matches: 4. The germline gives CDR1 SNHLY, CDR2 FYNNEI. CDR3 length: 17 amino acids. Here the CDR3 DNA reads TGTGCCAGCAAGGGACTAGCGGGGGCCACGAACACCGGGGAGCTGTTTTTT. This codes for CASKGLAGATNTGELFF.

This chain connects TRBV20-1 to TRBJ2-7, with 7 bases fitting TRBD2. Germline V CDR1 and CDR2: DFQATT, SNEGSKA (reference sequence). This CDR3 contains 15 residues. Trimming took 0 bases from V and 2 from J; bases not matched to a gene: 7. The chain's CDR3 is CSARDLGEGTYEQYF. DNA of the CDR3: TGCAGTGCTAGAGATCTTGGGGAGGGGACCTACGAGCAGTACTTC.

A note on this clonotype: A much larger clone differs by one base, so this may be a read error. The rearrangement links TRBV29-1 to TRBJ2-5; D perhaps matches TRBD1 (6 bases). This CDR3 is 16 amino acids long. V gave up 5 bases and J gave up 11 bases, with 30 bases separating them. Germline CDR1 and CDR2: SQVTM and ANQGSEA. The CDR3 coding sequence is TGCAGCGTTTCTCCTCCCGGGACAAGAGGATACAATGAGCAGTACTTC. Translating gives CSVSPPGTRGYNEQYF.

The J gene is TRBJ2-1, the V gene TRBV2, with D possibly TRBD1 on 6 matching bases. Germline values: CDR1 SNHLY, CDR2 FYNNEI. The CDR3 spans 12 residues. V lost 8 bases and J 12 bases, leaving 17 bases between the germline ends. The CDR3 protein is CASGSSGAGQFF. The DNA of the CDR3 is TGTGCCAGCGGATCTTCAGGGGCCGGGCAGTTCTTC.

In this sample, this clonotype turned up a few times. The chain recombines TRBV6-1 with TRBJ1-2, with D possibly being TRBD1 (5 bases). CDR1 and CDR2 from the germline V gene are MNHNS and SASEGT. The V end lost 7 bases, the J end lost 1 base, and 16 bases lay between the germline ends. This CDR3 spans 15 amino acids. In nucleotides, the CDR3 is TGTGCCAGCAACGGAGGTCCAGGGAATAACTATGGCTACACCTTC. Its translation: CASNGGPGNNYGYTF.

The chain uses TRBV12-3 or TRBV12-4 and TRBJ1-2, with D perhaps TRBD1 (5 bases). The CDR3 is 14 residues long. Trimming took 6 bases from V and 5 from J, leaving 16 bases between them. CDR3: CASSPGPLQYGYTF. CDR3 coding DNA: TGTGCCAGCAGCCCGGGACCCCTCCAATATGGCTACACCTTC.

V is TRBV27 and J is TRBJ1-4; 8 nucleotides match TRBD1. The germline CDR1 and CDR2 sequences are MNHEY and SMNVEV (reference sequence). This CDR3 is 15 amino acids long. The trim removed 3 bases at V and 7 bases at J, leaving 7 bases unmatched. CDR3 loop: CASSLATGGFEKLFF. The CDR3 DNA sequence: TGTGCCAGCAGTTTGGCCACAGGGGGTTTTGAAAAACTGTTTTTT.

For this clonotype: A junction boundary mismatches the germline segment, possibly from a read error. The chain joins TRBV30 to TRBJ1-2; possible D gene TRBD1, 5 bases. The CDR3 consists of 13 residues. Germline loops: CDR1 GTSNPN, CDR2 SVGIG (reference sequence). The DNA of the CDR3 is TGTGCCTGGAGTGTAATCCGGCAGGGCGGCATCTCCTTC. Translated, it gives CAWSVIRQGGISF.

The chain uses TRBV5-5 and TRBJ2-1; 14 nucleotides line up with TRBD2. Trimming took 3 bases from V and 8 from J; bases not matched to a gene: 7. CDR1 is SGHKS, CDR2 YYEKEE, per germline (reference sequence). CDR3 length: 16 amino acids. CDR3 sequence (DNA): TGTGCCAGCAGCTGGGGGACTAGCGGGAGAGTCGATGAGCAGTTCTTC. Protein: CASSWGTSGRVDEQFF.

There are a few counts of this clonotype. V and J are TRBV5-6 and TRBJ2-7; a weak D match, TRBD1 (6 bases). V lost 3 bases and J lost 2, with 15 bases in between. Germline V gene sequence: CDR1 SGHDT, CDR2 YYEEEE. CDR3 length: 15 residues. Here the CDR3 reads CASSSSTGIPYEQYF. The DNA for the CDR3 is TGTGCCAGCAGCTCGAGCACAGGGATCCCCTACGAGCAGTACTTC.

This clonotype was counted a few times. The chain employs TRBV7-2 and TRBJ2-1, with 7 bases fitting TRBD2. Germline lookup yields CDR1 SGHTA and CDR2 FQGNSA. The junction had 9 bases not matched to a gene; V was cut back by 5 bases and J by 2 bases. This CDR3 region has 16 residues. CDR3 coding DNA: TGTGCCAGCAGCAGTAGGCAGGCGGGGGCCTACAATGAGCAGTTCTTC. This translates into CASSSRQAGAYNEQFF.

There are a few counts of this clonotype. The chain links TRBV4-1 to TRBJ1-1, with TRBD1 as a possible D gene (6 bases). CDR1 is MGHRA and CDR2 is YSYEKL in the germline V gene. The CDR3 contains 13 residues. Trimming removed 4 bases at V and 7 bases at J, with 13 bases between. The CDR3 sequence: CASSRREGGEAFF. DNA of the CDR3: TGCGCCAGCAGCCGGAGGGAAGGGGGTGAAGCTTTCTTT.

CDR3 region: CATSTTGQANTEAFF. Here the CDR3 DNA reads TGTGCCACCAGCACTACAGGACAGGCGAACACTGAAGCTTTCTTT. The J gene is TRBJ1-1, the V gene TRBV24-1; 7 bases fit TRBD1. Per the germline V gene, CDR1 is KGHDR and CDR2 is SFDVKD. The CDR3 loop spans 15 amino acids. The V segment lost 7 bases and the J segment 1 base; nucleotides outside the gene matches: 8.

This clonotype came up a few times. This rearrangement joins TRBV6-5 to TRBJ2-5, with 9 positions matching TRBD2. The CDR3 is made up of 15 amino acids. Trimming at V came to 5 bases and at J to 4 bases, leaving 8 bases not matched to a gene. CDR1 MNHEY and CDR2 SVGAGI come from the germline V gene. The CDR3 reads CASSDLPTSGETQYF. CDR3 coding DNA: TGTGCCAGCAGTGACCTACCGACTAGCGGAGAGACCCAGTACTTC.

The sample holds many counts of this clonotype. V gene TRBV9 combines with J gene TRBJ1-2; D may be TRBD1 (6 bases). Trimming cost V 3 bases and J 3 bases, with 15 bases left between them. Germline CDR1 SGDLS, CDR2 YYNGEE. The CDR3 consists of 15 residues. CDR3 sequence (DNA): TGTGCCAGCAGCGCCACAGGGTTGCGGGACTATGGCTACACCTTC. Protein: CASSATGLRDYGYTF.

This clonotype was counted many times. The chain has TRBV11-2 and TRBJ2-5; no firm D call. Per the germline V gene, CDR1 is SGHAT and CDR2 is FQNNGV. Trimming removed 1 base at V and 5 bases at J, with 8 bases between. The CDR3 runs 13 residues. DNA of the CDR3: TGTGCCAGCAGCTTAGTCGGCTATGAGACCCAGTACTTC. Amino acids: CASSLVGYETQYF.

This clonotype occurred a few times. CDR3 sequence: CASSRQVTNEKLFF. CDR3 in DNA: TGTGCCAGCAGCCGACAGGTTACAAATGAAAAACTGTTTTTT. The chain has TRBV3-1 and TRBJ1-4, with D maybe TRBD1 (6 bases). Germline V gene sequence: CDR1 LGHDT, CDR2 YNNKEL (reference sequence). This CDR3 contains 14 residues. The germline V and J ends were trimmed by 4 bases and 5 bases, with 11 bases remaining between them.

The chain joins TRBV29-1 to TRBJ1-2; tentatively, D is TRBD1 (5 bases). Per germline, CDR1 SQVTM and CDR2 ANQGSEA. The CDR3 extends over 13 amino acids. Trimming removed 4 bases at V and 4 bases at J, with 13 bases between. Here the CDR3 reads CSVGDGLIYGYTF. The CDR3 DNA follows: TGCAGCGTTGGGGACGGACTGATCTATGGCTACACCTTC.

The chain recombines TRBV6-1 with TRBJ1-5; D is undetermined. Trimming removed 5 bases from V and 3 bases from J, with 8 bases in between. CDR1 is MNHNS, CDR2 SASEGT, per germline. The CDR3 sequence is 13 residues long. The CDR3 DNA reads TGTGCCAGCAGTCGGGTCCCCAATCAGCCCCAGCATTTT. The encoded protein is CASSRVPNQPQHF.

This clonotype was counted at least ten times. The chain carries TRBV7-6 and TRBJ2-7; maybe TRBD2 (7 bases). Germline assignment: CDR1 SGHVS and CDR2 FNYEAQ. This CDR3 has 15 amino acids. Trimming shortened V by 1 base and J by 2 bases, and 12 bases separated the two germline ends. CDR3 sequence reads: CASSLDVGGPYEQYF. The CDR3 DNA follows: TGTGCCAGCAGCTTAGACGTGGGGGGGCCCTACGAGCAGTACTTC. Full variable domain (rest looked up from reference TRBV7-6 and TRBJ2-7): GAGVSQSPRYKVTKRGQDVALRCDPISGHVSLYWYRQALGQGPEFLTYFNYEAQQDKSGLPNDRFSAERPEGSISTLTIQRTEQRDSAMYRCASSLDVGGPYEQYFGPGTRLTVT.

In nucleotides, the CDR3 is TGCAGCGACGAGGGACAGGGGAACCGCTATAACAATCAGCCCCAGCATTTT. As protein: CSDEGQGNRYNNQPQHF. V gene TRBV29-1 combines with J gene TRBJ1-5; 10 bases map to TRBD1. Per germline, CDR1 SQVTM and CDR2 ANQGSEA. The V segment lost 7 bases and the J segment 3 bases; nucleotides outside the gene matches: 15. The CDR3 covers 17 residues. Using reference TRBV29-1 and TRBJ1-5 for the parts outside the CDR3, the full variable domain is SAVISQKPSRDICQRGTSLTIQCQVDSQVTMMFWYRQQPGQSLTLIATANQGSEATYESGFVIDKFPISRPNLTFSTLTVSNMSPEDSSIYLCSDEGQGNRYNNQPQHFGDGTRLSIL.

V is TRBV18 and J is TRBJ2-5; D possibly uses TRBD1 or TRBD2 (5 bases each). Looked up from germline, CDR1 is KGHSH and CDR2 is LQKENI. CDR3 size: 15 residues. V was pared by 3 bases and J by 5 bases, with 16 bases between. The chain's CDR3 is CASSPGTSSGETQYF. The CDR3 nucleotides are TGTGCCAGCTCACCCGGGACCTCCTCGGGGGAGACCCAGTACTTC.

This clonotype was counted a few times. This chain joins TRBV7-9 and TRBJ1-4; TRBD1 is a possible D gene (6 bases). CDR3 size: 16 residues. The germline V gene encodes CDR1 SEHNR and CDR2 FQNEAQ (reference sequence). Deletions cut 3 bases from V and 3 bases from J, with 14 bases between. The CDR3 protein is CASSFPRQAPNEKLFF. CDR3 bases: TGTGCCAGCAGCTTCCCCCGACAGGCACCTAATGAAAAACTGTTTTTT.

This clonotype was picked up a small number of times. The gene calls are TRBV5-1 and TRBJ2-3, with 8 bases lining up with TRBD1. J lost 5 bases, V lost 4 bases, and 6 bases had no gene match. CDR1 is SGHRS, CDR2 YFSETQ, per germline. The CDR3 has 14 amino acids. Here the CDR3 DNA reads TGCGCCAGCAGCCCCGACAGGGGTATAGATACGCAGTATTTT. Its translation is CASSPDRGIDTQYF.

CDR3 amino acids: CASSLTAGNSYEKLFF. The CDR3 DNA reads TGTGCCAGCAGCCTGACCGCAGGGAATTCATATGAAAAACTGTTTTTT. This chain links TRBV7-2 with TRBJ1-4; tentatively, D is TRBD1 (5 bases). Trimming took 5 bases from V and 6 from J, leaving 19 bases between them. The length of the CDR3 is 16 residues. Germline V lookup: CDR1 SGHTA, CDR2 FQGNSA.

This clonotype turned up a few times. This chain connects TRBV12-3 or TRBV12-4 to TRBJ2-3; D gene unclear. The CDR3 consists of 12 residues. V gave up 0 bases and J gave up 8 bases, with 6 bases separating them. The CDR3 sequence is CASSLARGTQYF. CDR3 bases: TGTGCCAGCAGTTTAGCCCGAGGTACGCAGTATTTT.

CDR3 amino acids: CASSLWRGGLLNEQFF. DNA for the CDR3: TGTGCCAGCAGTTTATGGCGGGGGGGCCTGTTAAATGAGCAGTTCTTC. The chain recombines TRBV28 with TRBJ2-1, with TRBD2 matching 9 bases. There are 16 residues in the CDR3. V dropped 0 bases and J dropped 7; count of bases not matched to a gene: 7. Germline CDR1 is MDHEN and CDR2 is SYDVKM.

This rearrangement joins TRBV7-2 to TRBJ2-7; possibly TRBD2 for D (7 bases). The CDR3 has 16 residues. Trimming removed 5 bases from V and 2 bases from J, with 19 bases in between. Germline V gives CDR1 SGHTA, CDR2 FQGNSA. The CDR3 DNA reads TGTGCCAGCAGCCCCGATACCGCGGGGGCCCCCTACGAGCAGTACTTC. This sequence encodes CASSPDTAGAPYEQYF.

This sequence joins TRBV4-1 and TRBJ2-3, with no clear D. This CDR3 has 10 amino acids. V shed 6 bases and J shed 5 bases, with 3 bases lying between them. The germline CDR1 and CDR2 sequences are MGHRA and YSYEKL. CDR3 sequence: CASSKDTQYF. CDR3 nucleotides: TGCGCCAGCAGTAAAGATACGCAGTATTTT.